A single sample is the source of the 17 T cell receptor beta chains below, sequenced in a study of technical replicates of blood from a few donors. Profiled with immunoSEQ multiplex PCR; TCRdb holds only in-frame clones, not every one. Of 35,000 to 50,000 clones in the sample, roughly 96% were seen once. The material sequenced was T cells isolated from PBMCs. The receptor set was obtained from a human donor in good health.

J is TRBJ2-7 and V is TRBV27; weak D call: TRBD1 (5 bases). The CDR3 consists of 16 residues. The V gene lost 2 bases and the J gene lost 4 bases, with 18 bases spanning the gap. Germline CDR1 and CDR2: MNHEY and SMNVEV (reference sequence). The chain's CDR3 is CASSLSSQGLGYEQYF. As DNA, the CDR3 is TGTGCCAGCAGTTTAAGCTCCCAGGGCCTGGGGTACGAGCAGTACTTC.

The chain couples TRBV6-6 to TRBJ1-2, with 8 bases identical to TRBD1. The CDR3 sequence is 13 residues long. V shed 5 bases and J 6 bases; nucleotides not matched to a gene: 5. The V gene's germline CDR1 is MNHNY and CDR2 SVGAGI (reference sequence). Written as DNA, the CDR3 is TGTGCCAGCAGTCGACAGGGGCAGAATGGCTACACCTTC. Translation gives CASSRQGQNGYTF.

The chain joins TRBV27 to TRBJ1-4, with a weak D call TRBD1 (6 bases). This CDR3 spans 15 amino acids. The germline V and J ends were trimmed by 6 bases and 4 bases, with 15 bases remaining between them. The V gene's germline CDR1 is MNHEY and CDR2 SMNVEV (reference sequence). The CDR3 coding sequence is TGTGCCAGCAGCTTAACAGGGCTGCTTAATGAAAAACTGTTTTTT. This codes for CASSLTGLLNEKLFF.

The J gene is TRBJ1-2, the V gene TRBV28; D possibly corresponds to TRBD1 (5 bases). The CDR3 runs 12 residues. Germline V gene sequence: CDR1 MDHEN, CDR2 SYDVKM. CDR3 nucleotide sequence: TGTGGGAGCGTCCGGGGGAACCATGGCTACACCTTC. Its protein product is CGSVRGNHGYTF.

The rearrangement uses TRBV6-5 and TRBJ2-1; 7 bases line up with TRBD2. The CDR3 runs 15 residues. The junction had 5 bases not matched to a gene; V was cut back by 6 bases and J by 0 bases. Per germline, CDR1 MNHEY and CDR2 SVGAGI. The CDR3 coding sequence is TGTGCCAGCAGCCGCGGGAGTCTCTCCTACAATGAGCAGTTCTTC. Its protein product is CASSRGSLSYNEQFF.

This chain connects TRBV7-3 to TRBJ2-3, with TRBD1 as a possible D gene (6 bases). The CDR3 runs 20 residues. The V gene's germline CDR1 is SGHTA and CDR2 FQGTGA. Trimming stripped 0 bases from V and 2 bases from J, with 24 bases between. In nucleotides, the CDR3 is TGTGCCAGCAGCTTAACGTTAAGGGGGATGGGGACCGAGTACACAGATACGCAGTATTTT. As protein: CASSLTLRGMGTEYTDTQYF.

The table lists this clone with a count of one. The rearrangement links TRBV4-2 to TRBJ1-5; D perhaps matches TRBD1 (6 bases). The CDR3 consists of 16 residues. Germline V gene sequence: CDR1 LGHNA, CDR2 YNFKEQ. Between the trimmed V and J ends, which lost 4 bases and 4 bases, there was a span of 17 bases. The CDR3 loop is CASSRSYGQSNQPQHF. DNA of the CDR3: TGTGCCAGCAGCCGGAGTTACGGACAGTCTAATCAGCCCCAGCATTTT.

V and J are TRBV30 and TRBJ2-3; a possible D gene is TRBD2 (6 bases). This CDR3 is built from 13 residues. The V end was cut by 2 bases, the J end by 2 bases, with 8 bases between. Germline V gene data show CDR1 as GTSNPN and CDR2 as SVGIG (reference sequence). CDR3 coding DNA: TGTGCCTGGAGTCGCGGGACCACAGATACGCAGTATTTT. Its protein is CAWSRGTTDTQYF.

The CDR3 sequence is CASSLSYSYEQYF. The CDR3, as DNA: TGTGCCAGCAGCTTATCGTACTCCTACGAGCAGTACTTC. The chain recombines TRBV7-6 with TRBJ2-7; D is ambiguous. The ends were cut back, 2 bases at V and 0 bases at J, with 5 bases in the middle. Germline V gene data show CDR1 as SGHVS and CDR2 as FNYEAQ. The length of the CDR3 is 13 residues. The variable domain in full, with the rest retrieved from reference TRBV7-6 and TRBJ2-7, is GAGVSQSPRYKVTKRGQDVALRCDPISGHVSLYWYRQALGQGPEFLTYFNYEAQQDKSGLPNDRFSAERPEGSISTLTIQRTEQRDSAMYRCASSLSYSYEQYFGPGTRLTVT.

The V call is TRBV7-8, the J call TRBJ2-7; the D gene is possibly TRBD2 (7 bases). V shed 5 bases and J shed 3 bases, with 17 bases lying between them. Germline lookup yields CDR1 SGHVS and CDR2 FQNEAQ. The CDR3 is made up of 15 amino acids. The CDR3 loop reads CASSGVAAGHYEQYF. DNA of the CDR3: TGTGCCAGCAGCGGAGTGGCAGCGGGACACTACGAGCAGTACTTC.

The genes are TRBV9 and TRBJ2-2; the match to TRBD1 covers 8 bases. CDR1 and CDR2 (germline): SGDLS, YYNGEE. The CDR3 runs 15 residues. V gave up 2 bases and J gave up 6 bases; unmatched junction bases: 6. Here the CDR3 reads CASSVGTGFAGELFF. CDR3 DNA: TGTGCCAGCAGCGTTGGGACAGGTTTCGCCGGGGAGCTGTTTTTT. The full variable domain, with the rest looked up from reference TRBV9 and TRBJ2-2, is DSGVTQTPKHLITATGQRVTLRCSPRSGDLSVYWYQQSLDQGLQFLIQYYNGEERAKGNILERFSAQQFPDLHSELNLSSLELGDSALYFCASSVGTGFAGELFFGEGSRLTVL.

DNA of the CDR3: TGTGCCATCAGTGAGCGCCCACAGGGGTGGGACACCATATATTTT. Translation gives CAISERPQGWDTIYF. The chain couples TRBV10-3 to TRBJ1-3, with 7 bases that match TRBD1. Trimming removed 2 bases from V and 8 bases from J; junction bases left unmatched: 9. CDR1 is ENHRY, CDR2 SYGVKD, per germline. The CDR3 runs 15 residues.

The chain employs TRBV11-3 and TRBJ2-7, with a tentative D call TRBD1 (5 bases). The V gene's germline CDR1 is SGHNT and CDR2 YENEEA. This CDR3 region has 13 residues. The ends were cut back, 5 bases at V and 8 bases at J, with 16 bases in the middle. The CDR3 nucleotides read TGTGCCAGCAGCGGTCGACAGACATTGCAGCAGTACTTC. It codes for CASSGRQTLQQYF.

This sequence joins TRBV5-1 and TRBJ2-7; 7 positions agree with TRBD2. V was clipped by 2 bases and J by 3 bases; unmatched bases: 5. CDR1 SGHRS and CDR2 YFSETQ come from the germline V gene. The CDR3 is 14 amino acids. CDR3 sequence (DNA): TGCGCCAGCAGCTTTCTGGCGGGAGACTACGAGCAGTACTTC. Its protein is CASSFLAGDYEQYF.

This clone is a singleton in its sample. The chain recombines TRBV14 with TRBJ2-7; 9 positions agree with TRBD1. The CDR3 totals 15 residues. J was trimmed by 2 bases and V by 3 bases; bases with no gene match: 5. The germline V gene has CDR1 SGHDN and CDR2 FVKESK. This chain's CDR3 is CASSHPGQGTYEQYF. As DNA, the CDR3 is TGTGCCAGCAGCCACCCGGGACAGGGAACCTACGAGCAGTACTTC.

V gene TRBV11-2 combines with J gene TRBJ1-2; 7 bases line up with TRBD1. The CDR3 totals 18 residues. J gave up 8 bases and V 5 bases, and 23 bases lay outside the gene matches. CDR1 SGHAT and CDR2 FQNNGV come from the germline V gene. In DNA form, the CDR3 reads TGTGCCAGCAGCCCGACCCGGGACAGCTGGCTAACGACGGGAGGCTACACCTTC. Translation gives CASSPTRDSWLTTGGYTF.

The gene calls are TRBV30 and TRBJ2-5; D is perhaps TRBD2 (7 bases). The V end was cut by 1 base, the J end by 5 bases, with 14 bases between. The germline gives CDR1 GTSNPN, CDR2 SVGIG (reference sequence). This CDR3 region has 14 residues. CDR3 residues: CAWSDAGAWETQYF. CDR3 nucleotide sequence: TGTGCCTGGAGTGACGCGGGGGCCTGGGAGACCCAGTACTTC.